This TCR beta chain is from a study of T-cell memory formation after mild COVID-19. At the level of the study: The study found TCR clusters largely donor specific.

Points from the study as a whole: The study found balanced CD4/CD8 in clones contracting day 15 to 85 and a CD4+ lean in later expanders.

TCRdb recomputed calls from the 5' RACE reads with MiXCR, one row per CDR3 protein. The sample contains 400,000 to 500,000 distinct CDR3 sequences, approximately 24% of which appear only once. As for this clonotype: Antigen: not known.

This sequence was found in an adult woman who had mild COVID-19 (a few samples of this study predate the infection). Cell type and time point are not known. Sequencing was done on a sample of PBMCs or a T cell subset sorted from them (not recorded which).

The CDR3 DNA sequence: TGTGCCACCAGTGAGTGGACTAGCGGGGTTATTAGCACAGATACGCAGTATTTT. Translating gives CATSEWTSGVISTDTQYF. The chain employs TRBV24-1 and TRBJ2-3, with 12 bases lining up with TRBD2. This CDR3 region has 18 residues. Trimming at V came to 4 bases and at J to 0 bases, leaving 7 bases not matched to a gene. Germline loops: CDR1 KGHDR, CDR2 SFDVKD.